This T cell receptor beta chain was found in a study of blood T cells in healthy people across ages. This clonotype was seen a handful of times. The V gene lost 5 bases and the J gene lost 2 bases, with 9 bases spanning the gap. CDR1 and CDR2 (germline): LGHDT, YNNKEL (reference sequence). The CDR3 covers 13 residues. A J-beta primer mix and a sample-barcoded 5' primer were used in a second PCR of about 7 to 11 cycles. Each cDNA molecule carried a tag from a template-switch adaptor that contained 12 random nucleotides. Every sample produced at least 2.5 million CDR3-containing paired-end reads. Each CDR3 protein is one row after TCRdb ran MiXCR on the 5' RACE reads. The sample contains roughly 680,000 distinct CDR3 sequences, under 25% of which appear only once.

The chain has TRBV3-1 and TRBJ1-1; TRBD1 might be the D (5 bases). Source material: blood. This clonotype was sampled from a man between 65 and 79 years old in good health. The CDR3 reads CASSAQENTEAFF. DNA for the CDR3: TGTGCCAGCAGCGCACAGGAAAACACTGAAGCTTTCTTT.